Listed here is a single TCR beta chain. Its antigen is not identified. The table came from immunoSEQ multiplex PCR; TCRdb's copy has only in-frame clones and leaves some out. Of tens of thousands of clones in the sample, roughly 95% were seen once. This record comes from a study of graft-versus-host responses after intestinal transplantation. This CDR3 comprises 18 residues. The germline gives CDR1 MDHEN, CDR2 SYDVKM. The junction had 8 bases not matched to a gene; V was cut back by 2 bases and J by 0 bases. The chain combines TRBV28 with TRBJ2-7; 12 nucleotides agree with TRBD2. The sequence was collected from a human donor who was the organ donor for an intestinal transplant. The sequences come from unstimulated CD8+ T cells sorted from spleen or lymph node cells, collected before transplant. DNA for the CDR3: TGTGCCAGCAGTTTACCTTGGACTAGCGGGGCTGCCTCCTACGAGCAGTACTTC. It codes for CASSLPWTSGAASYEQYF.